The 5 T cell receptor beta chains below were found in one sample sequenced in a study of shared clonotypes between healthy human individuals. The assay was immunoSEQ multiplex PCR, and TCRdb's table has in-frame clones only and misses some. The table has 2 million to 2.5 million clones, around 93% seen once. The material sequenced was naive CD4+ T cells from PBMCs. Subset here: CD45RA+ positively selected. The origin of the receptors is a man aged 18 to 30 in good health. Some clones in this sample may be carry-over from other donors' samples.

Worth noting for this clone: The same CDR3 is also encoded by other DNA sequences in this sample. The chain employs TRBV6-5 and TRBJ2-7, with TRBD1 as a possible D gene (6 bases). The CDR3 consists of 13 residues. The V end was cut by 4 bases, the J end by 2 bases, with 9 bases between. Germline CDR1 and CDR2: MNHEY and SVGAGI. Here the CDR3 reads CASSSPGAYEQYF. The CDR3 nucleotides read TGTGCCAGCAGTTCACCAGGGGCCTACGAGCAGTACTTC.

The chain recombines TRBV29-1 with TRBJ1-2; TRBD1 aligns across 8 bases. V lost 6 bases and J lost 7; bases outside the gene matches: 7. CDR1 and CDR2 (germline): SQVTM, ANQGSEA. The CDR3 spans 12 residues. CDR3 region: CSVGRGRFGYTF. CDR3 sequence (DNA): TGCAGCGTCGGCAGGGGGCGGTTTGGCTACACCTTC.

This chain connects TRBV21-1 to TRBJ2-1; TRBD2, the table's D call, was not compared with the DNA. TRBV21-1 is termed a pseudogene. The length of the CDR3 is 17 residues. CDR3 nucleotide sequence: TGTGCCAGCAATTTCCTAGCGGGAGGAGGGTCCTACAATGAGCAGTTCTTC. The encoded protein is CASNFLAGGGSYNEQFF.

The chain links TRBV7-3 to TRBJ2-2; the match to TRBD1 covers 7 bases. The CDR3 is 18 residues long. Per the germline V gene, CDR1 is SGHTA and CDR2 is FQGTGA. V dropped 2 bases and J dropped 2; count of bases not matched to a gene: 11. The CDR3, as DNA: TGTGCCAGCAGCTTAGGTCCCCCCGGGACAGCCAACACCGGGGAGCTGTTTTTT. Translation: CASSLGPPGTANTGELFF.

A single count supports this clone. The chain is built from TRBV7-9 and TRBJ2-3, with 8 nucleotides matching TRBD1. The CDR3 spans 14 residues. V was clipped by 2 bases and J by 9 bases; unmatched bases: 7. Germline CDR1 is SEHNR and CDR2 is FQNEAQ (reference sequence). The CDR3 spells CASSLQGTGRTQYF. The CDR3 DNA reads as TGTGCCAGCAGCTTACAGGGGACAGGCCGAACGCAGTATTTT.